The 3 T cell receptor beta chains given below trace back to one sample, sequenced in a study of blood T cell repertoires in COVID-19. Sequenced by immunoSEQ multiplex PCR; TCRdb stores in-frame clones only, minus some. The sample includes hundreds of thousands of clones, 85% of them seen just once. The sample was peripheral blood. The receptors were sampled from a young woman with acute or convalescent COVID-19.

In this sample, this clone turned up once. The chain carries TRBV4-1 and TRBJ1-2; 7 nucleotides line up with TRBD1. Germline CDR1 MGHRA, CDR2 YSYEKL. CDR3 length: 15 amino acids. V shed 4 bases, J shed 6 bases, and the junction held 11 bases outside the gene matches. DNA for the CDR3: TGCGCCAGCAGCCTTAATGACAGGGTGGAAAATGGCTACACCTTC. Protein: CASSLNDRVENGYTF.

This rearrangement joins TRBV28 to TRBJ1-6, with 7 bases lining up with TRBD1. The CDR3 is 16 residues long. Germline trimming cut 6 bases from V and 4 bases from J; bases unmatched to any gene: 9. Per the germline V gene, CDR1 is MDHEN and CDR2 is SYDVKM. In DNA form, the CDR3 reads TGTGCCAGCAGACTCAGGGGGACCCTATATAATTCACCCCTCCACTTT. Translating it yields CASRLRGTLYNSPLHF.

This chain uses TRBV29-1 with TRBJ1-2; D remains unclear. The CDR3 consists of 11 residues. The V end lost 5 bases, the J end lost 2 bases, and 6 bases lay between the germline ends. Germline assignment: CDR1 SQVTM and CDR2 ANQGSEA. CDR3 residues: CSVTENYGYTF. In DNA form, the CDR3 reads TGCAGCGTTACTGAAAACTATGGCTACACCTTC.